The rows below give T cell receptor beta chains drawn from one sample of a study of control samples from healthy donors and cancer patients. Repertoires were generated with immunoSEQ multiplex PCR, while TCRdb's copy carries only in-frame clones and drops some. This table has roughly 170,000 clones, roughly 93% appearing once. The material sequenced was blood. All receptors derive from a man aged 18 to 30 in good health. CDR3s include the opening cysteine and the closing phenylalanine or tryptophan. D genes are given only for firm matches. Part of the rows lack a size; the others show once, few, many or a class for expanded clones.

>.|TRBJ2-5|.|TRBV7-9
TGTGCCAGCAGCTTACGACAGAAGACCCAGTACTTC
CASSLRQKTQYF
>.|TRBJ2-3|TRBD1|TRBV10-3
TGTGCCATCAGTGAGTCGGCCAGGGGGAAAGATACGCAGTATTTT
CAISESARGKDTQYF
>.|TRBJ2-1|.|TRBV29-1
TGCAGCGTTGTTTCCCAGGGGATTTCGGGAAATGAGCAGTTCTTC
CSVVSQGISGNEQFF
>.|TRBJ2-7|TRBD1|TRBV5-8
TGTGCCAGCAGCATTCGCTCCGGGACAGGGCTCTACGAGCAGTACTTC
CASSIRSGTGLYEQYF
>.|TRBJ2-7|.|TRBV5-1
TGCGCCAGCAGCTTGGTGGACGGCTACGAGCAGTACTTC
CASSLVDGYEQYF
>.|TRBJ2-2|.|TRBV2
TGTGCCAGCAGTGAAAGGCCCCACACCGGGGAGCTGTTTTTT
CASSERPHTGELFF
>.|TRBJ2-1|.|TRBV5-1
TGCGCCAGCAGGGCACTAGGGCAGGGCTCCTACAATGAGCAGTTCTTC
CASRALGQGSYNEQFF
>.|TRBJ1-2|.|TRBV28
TGTGCCAGCAGTTTATCCGGGGGTAACTATGGCTACACCTTC
CASSLSGGNYGYTF
>.|TRBJ2-7|.|TRBV4-1
TGCGCCAGCAGCTTGGACAGCAGCACCTACGAGCAGTACTTC
CASSLDSSTYEQYF
>.|TRBJ2-2|.|TRBV15
TGTGCCACCAGCATAGGGGGTAGGGCGAACACCGGGGAGCTGTTTTTT
CATSIGGRANTGELFF
>few|TRBJ2-3|.|TRBV4-1
TGCGCCAGCAGCCAAGACCATGGACGGGGGCCTGATTTAGGAGATACGCAGTATTTT
CASSQDHGRGPDLGDTQYF
>.|TRBJ2-3|.|TRBV5-1
TGCGCCAGCAGCTTGGGAGCAACTAGCACAGATACGCAGTATTTT
CASSLGATSTDTQYF
>.|TRBJ1-1|.|TRBV18
TGTGCCAGCTCGACAGACCTGGAGAACACTGAAGCTTTCTTT
CASSTDLENTEAFF
>.|TRBJ2-7|.|TRBV25-1
TGTGCCAGCAGTGGCACAGGGACCTACGAGCAGTACTTC
CASSGTGTYEQYF
>.|TRBJ1-2|TRBD1|TRBV19
TGTGCCAGTAGCGTACAGGGGAGGGATGGCTACACCTTC
CASSVQGRDGYTF
>.|TRBJ2-7|TRBD1|TRBV3-1/TRBV3-2
TGTGCCAGCAGCCAACCCGGGACAGGGGCCTACGAGCAGTACTTC
CASSQPGTGAYEQYF
>once|TRBJ2-2|.|TRBV19
TGTGCCAGTAGCCGGGGGCCAGGGACCGGGGAGCTGTTTTTT
CASSRGPGTGELFF
>.|TRBJ1-5|.|TRBV30
TGTGCCTGGAGTGTACAGGATAATCAGCCCCAGCATTTT
CAWSVQDNQPQHF
>.|TRBJ1-6|TRBD1|TRBV6-2/TRBV6-3
TGTGCCAGCAGTCACAGGGACAGGGATAATTCACCCCTCCACTTT
CASSHRDRDNSPLHF
>few|TRBJ2-1|TRBD1|TRBV3-1/TRBV3-2
TGTGCCAGCAGCCAGGAGACAGGGGCGTACAATGAGCAGTTCTTC
CASSQETGAYNEQFF
>.|TRBJ1-2|TRBD1|TRBV6-2/TRBV6-3
TGTGCCAGCAGCCGACCGGGGACAGATAATAACTATGGCTACACCTTC
CASSRPGTDNNYGYTF
>.|TRBJ1-3|TRBD1|TRBV28
TGTGCCAGCAGTCCTCAGGGGGTCTCTGGAAACACCATATATTTT
CASSPQGVSGNTIYF
>.|TRBJ2-3|.|TRBV18
TGTGCCAGCTCACCAATCAGGGTTCCCACTAGCACAGATACGCAGTATTTT
CASSPIRVPTSTDTQYF
>.|TRBJ1-4|.|TRBV18
TGTGCCAGCTCACCACCGGAGCAGGTCCTCAAACTGTTTTTT
CASSPPEQVLKLFF
>.|TRBJ1-1|.|TRBV29-1
TGCAGCGTTTCGACCGCTTCCCTTGAAGCTTTCTTT
CSVSTASLEAFF
>.|TRBJ1-2|.|TRBV10-2
TGCGCCAGCAACGCAGGGGAGAACTATGGCTACACCTTC
CASNAGENYGYTF
>.|TRBJ1-3|.|TRBV11-2
TGTGCCAGCAGCTTAGATAGGACCCCCGGAAACACCATATATTTT
CASSLDRTPGNTIYF
>.|TRBJ1-5|.|TRBV28
TGTGCCAGCAGTTTTGAAGCCCGGGGACTTAGCAATCAGCCCCAGCATTTT
CASSFEARGLSNQPQHF
>.|TRBJ2-2|TRBD2|TRBV18
TGTGCCAGCTCGCCGGGACTACAAACCGGGGAGCTGTTTTTT
CASSPGLQTGELFF
>once|TRBJ2-2|.|TRBV9
TGTGCCAGCAGCGTAGTAGGCCACCAGAACACCGGGGAGCTGTTTTTT
CASSVVGHQNTGELFF
>once|TRBJ2-5|.|TRBV19
TGTGCCAGTAGTATAGGGGTCCAAGAGACCCAGTACTTC
CASSIGVQETQYF
>.|TRBJ1-2|TRBD1|TRBV5-4
TGTGCCAGCAGTCCCGGGACAGGGTATGATGGCTACACCTTC
CASSPGTGYDGYTF